This T cell receptor (beta chain) appears in the sequencing data of a study of T cell repertoires in cytomegalovirus infection. This clonotype was observed a single time. Its antigen remains unidentified. CDR3 length equals 14 residues. CDR1 is MNHEY and CDR2 is SVGEGT in the germline V gene. TCRdb analysed the reads with MiXCR anew, one entry per CDR3 protein. The sample contains about 360,000 distinct CDR3 sequences, roughly 34% of which appear only once. This clonotype was sampled from a human donor in good health (CMV status not recorded). Some clones in this sample may be carry-over from other donors' samples. The genes are TRBV6-2 or TRBV6-3 and TRBJ2-7; no clear D. The sequenced sample was cultured PBMCs, obtained from culture after CMV antigen stimulation. CDR3 protein: CASSSQDWTNEQYV. The CDR3 DNA follows: TGTGCCAGCAGTTCCCAGGATTGGACCAACGAGCAGTACGTT.